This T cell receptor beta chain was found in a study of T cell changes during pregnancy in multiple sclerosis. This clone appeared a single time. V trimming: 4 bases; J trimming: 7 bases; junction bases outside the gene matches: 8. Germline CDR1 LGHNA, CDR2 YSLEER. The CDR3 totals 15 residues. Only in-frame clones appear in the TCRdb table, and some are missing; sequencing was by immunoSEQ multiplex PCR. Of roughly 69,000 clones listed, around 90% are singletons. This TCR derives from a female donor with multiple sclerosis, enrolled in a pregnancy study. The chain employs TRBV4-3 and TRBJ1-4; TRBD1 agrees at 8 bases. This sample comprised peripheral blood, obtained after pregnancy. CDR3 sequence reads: CASSRMDRVREKLFF. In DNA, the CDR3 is TGCGCCAGCAGCCGAATGGACAGGGTCCGTGAAAAACTGTTTTTT.